The next 29 T cell receptor beta chains were all read from a single sample in a study of persistence of HIV-infected CD4 T cells. This was the immunoSEQ version 4 assay in survey mode. Produced via immunoSEQ multiplex PCR; TCRdb's table is partial and in-frame only. Of some 30,000 clones listed, approximately 70% were seen once; the top ten hold more than 1.3%. Overlapping HIV-1 Gag 15-mer peptides at 1 ug per peptide per mL were used. Sorting of responding CD4+ T cells relied on upregulated CD40 ligand together with CD69. The antigens of these receptors remain unknown. This sample comprised CD4+ T cells sorted from PBMCs after 18-hour stimulation, obtained from a patient who received antiretroviral therapy. The receptor set was obtained from an adult man with HIV who was CMV-seropositive.

This clone appeared a few times. The J gene is TRBJ1-5, the V gene TRBV6-1; TRBD1 agrees at 11 bases. Per germline, CDR1 MNHNS and CDR2 SASEGT. This CDR3 has 18 residues. V lost 6 bases to trimming and J lost 2 bases; unmatched junction nucleotides: 12. The CDR3 DNA is TGTGCCAGCAGCGAACTCAGCCGGGACAGGGGGGGCAATCAGCCCCAGCATTTT. This translates into CASSELSRDRGGNQPQHF.

The chain combines TRBV24-1 with TRBJ2-1; TRBD2 might be the D (5 bases). The CDR3 is 15 residues long. V gave up 5 bases and J gave up 0 bases, with 10 bases separating them. CDR1 and CDR2 (germline): KGHDR, SFDVKD. CDR3 residues: CATSGPGSSYNEQFF. CDR3 DNA: TGTGCCACCAGTGGGCCGGGGAGCTCCTACAATGAGCAGTTCTTC.

CDR3 bases: TGTGCCATCAGTGTTAGGCCTGCCAACACTGAAGCTTTCTTT. Residues: CAISVRPANTEAFF. This chain connects TRBV10-3 to TRBJ1-1; the D is unclear. V was pared by 4 bases and J by 2 bases, with 11 bases between. This CDR3 is 14 amino acids long. Germline CDR1 is ENHRY and CDR2 is SYGVKD.

V and J are TRBV12-3 or TRBV12-4 and TRBJ2-3, with D possibly matching TRBD2 (5 bases). The CDR3 runs to 12 residues. Deletions cut 5 bases from V and 8 bases from J, with 11 bases between. The chain's CDR3 is CASSEMRVTQYF. CDR3 bases: TGTGCCAGCAGTGAAATGCGGGTTACGCAGTATTTT.

This chain connects TRBV30 to TRBJ1-2, with unresolved D. In germline, CDR1 is GTSNPN, CDR2 SVGIG (reference sequence). This CDR3 comprises 12 residues. V was pared by 2 bases and J by 4 bases, with 8 bases between. The CDR3 region has the DNA TGTGCCTGGAGTTCGGACGGCTATGGCTACACCTTC. It specifies CAWSSDGYGYTF.

J is TRBJ1-2 and V is TRBV10-3; no definite D call. The CDR3 totals 14 residues. Germline CDR1 reads ENHRY; CDR2 reads SYGVKD. V dropped 0 bases and J dropped 1 base, with 6 bases sitting between them. CDR3 region: CAISESLGNYGYTF. The CDR3 DNA follows: TGTGCCATCAGTGAGTCGTTGGGTAACTATGGCTACACCTTC.

This chain uses TRBV10-1 with TRBJ2-3; D may be TRBD2 (6 bases). Germline CDR1 reads WNHNN; CDR2 reads SYGVQD (reference sequence). Trimming cost V 0 bases and J 10 bases, with 11 bases left between them. The CDR3 is made up of 13 amino acids. Written as DNA, the CDR3 is TGCGCCAGCAGTGAGTCTCAGCGGGCCGCGCAGTATTTT. This gives the protein CASSESQRAAQYF.

The V call is TRBV29-1, the J call TRBJ1-2; TRBD1 is a possible D gene (5 bases). V was trimmed by 4 bases and J by 0 bases, leaving 9 bases between them. Germline lookup yields CDR1 SQVTM and CDR2 ANQGSEA. The CDR3 extends over 13 amino acids. Here the CDR3 DNA reads TGCAGCGTTGGGACACGATCTAACTATGGCTACACCTTC. Translating gives CSVGTRSNYGYTF.

This clone has a handful of counts. This sample also contains other DNA sequences that code for the same CDR3. The chain combines TRBV15 with TRBJ1-5; a weak D match, TRBD1 (5 bases). This CDR3 contains 14 residues. Germline CDR1 LNHNV, CDR2 YYDKDF (reference sequence). V dropped 0 bases and J dropped 4 bases, with 7 bases sitting between them. The CDR3 DNA reads TGTGCCACCAGCAGAGATCGGGGGAATCAGCCCCAGCATTTT. This encodes CATSRDRGNQPQHF.

This clone was counted a few times. The rearrangement joins TRBV12-3 or TRBV12-4 to TRBJ1-5; D is possibly TRBD1 (5 bases). The V end was cut by 5 bases, the J end by 6 bases, with 11 bases between. CDR3 length: 13 residues. The chain's CDR3 is CASSEGLSQPQHF. In nucleotides, the CDR3 is TGTGCCAGCAGTGAGGGGCTTTCTCAGCCCCAGCATTTT.

The genes are TRBV19 and TRBJ1-1; a possible D gene is TRBD1 (5 bases). Trimming left V 7 bases short and J 6 bases short, with 18 bases between. From germline, CDR1 is LNHDA and CDR2 SQIVND (reference sequence). This CDR3 comprises 14 residues. The CDR3 region has the DNA TGTGCCAGTATCCCGACAGAAAGAAGGGCTGAAGCTTTCTTT. Translated: CASIPTERRAEAFF.

This sequence joins TRBV5-6 and TRBJ2-1; TRBD2 might be the D (6 bases). Trimming took 6 bases from V and 8 from J, leaving 12 bases between them. Germline CDR1 reads SGHDT; CDR2 reads YYEEEE. This CDR3 has 12 residues. In DNA form, the CDR3 reads TGTGCCAGCAACGTCCGGGACTATGAGCAGTTCTTC. Protein: CASNVRDYEQFF.

This clone qualifies as medium-sized (0.01 to 0.1%). V usage is TRBV7-8 and J usage is TRBJ1-2; 8 nucleotides line up with TRBD1. Unmatched junction bases numbered 2, after V lost 4 bases and J lost 1 base. This CDR3 has 14 amino acids. Germline CDR1 SGHVS, CDR2 FQNEAQ. The DNA for the CDR3 is TGTGCCAGCAGCTCGGACAGGGATAACTATGGCTACACCTTC. As protein: CASSSDRDNYGYTF.

The chain carries TRBV19 and TRBJ1-4; D remains ambiguous. The V end lost 6 bases, the J end lost 4 bases, and 9 bases lay between the germline ends. Germline V lookup: CDR1 LNHDA, CDR2 SQIVND (reference sequence). The CDR3 extends over 13 amino acids. CDR3 coding DNA: TGTGCCAGTAGCTGGAGTGTTAATGAAAAACTGTTTTTT. Translating it yields CASSWSVNEKLFF.

The chain couples TRBV5-1 to TRBJ1-4; D is perhaps TRBD1 (5 bases). The germline CDR1 and CDR2 sequences are SGHRS and YFSETQ. Trimming pared 4 bases from V and 2 bases from J, leaving 15 bases between. This CDR3 region has 16 residues. This CDR3 reads CASSTGERGTNEKLFF. The CDR3 DNA reads TGCGCCAGCAGCACGGGGGAAAGGGGTACTAATGAAAAACTGTTTTTT.

The genes are TRBV28 and TRBJ1-5, with 8 bases matching TRBD1. The CDR3 spans 17 residues. Per the germline V gene, CDR1 is MDHEN and CDR2 is SYDVKM. V dropped 6 bases and J dropped 3; count of bases not matched to a gene: 13. The CDR3 protein is CASSNRPGTGFNQPQHF. The CDR3 nucleotides read TGTGCCAGCAGCAATAGGCCCGGGACAGGCTTCAATCAGCCCCAGCATTTT.

This chain joins TRBV30 and TRBJ2-3; D not resolved. Trimming stripped 0 bases from V and 6 bases from J, with 10 bases between. The germline V gene encodes CDR1 GTSNPN and CDR2 SVGIG (reference sequence). This CDR3 has 13 residues. CDR3 protein: CAWSVRQADTQYF. CDR3 DNA: TGTGCCTGGAGTGTACGACAAGCGGATACGCAGTATTTT.

This clone is a singleton in its sample. The V call is TRBV5-1, the J call TRBJ1-1, with D possibly matching TRBD1 (6 bases). This CDR3 is built from 15 residues. The germline CDR1 and CDR2 sequences are SGHRS and YFSETQ. The germline V and J ends were trimmed by 1 base and 6 bases, with 16 bases remaining between them. CDR3 protein: CASSLREQGGAEAFF. The CDR3 bases are TGCGCCAGCAGCTTGAGGGAACAGGGAGGCGCTGAAGCTTTCTTT.

The V gene is TRBV5-6, the J gene TRBJ1-1, with D possibly matching TRBD1 (5 bases). CDR1 is SGHDT, CDR2 YYEEEE, per germline. This CDR3 is 15 amino acids long. The ends were cut back, 0 bases at V and 2 bases at J, with 11 bases in the middle. The CDR3 sequence: CASSLVDRLNTEAFF. The CDR3 nucleotides read TGTGCCAGCAGCTTGGTTGACAGACTAAACACTGAAGCTTTCTTT.

This chain links TRBV27 with TRBJ2-6, with 8 nucleotides matching TRBD1. The CDR3 extends over 16 amino acids. With V trimmed by 8 bases and J by 3 bases, 9 bases remained unmatched. Germline V CDR1 and CDR2: MNHEY, SMNVEV (reference sequence). The CDR3 DNA reads as TGTGCCAGCCTACAGGCAGGGGGCGGTGGGGCCAACGTCCTGACTTTC. Protein product: CASLQAGGGGANVLTF.

The chain has TRBV5-1 and TRBJ1-2, with D possibly being TRBD1 (5 bases). V was clipped by 1 base and J by 7 bases, with 20 bases between them. Germline CDR1 and CDR2: SGHRS and YFSETQ. This CDR3 is built from 16 residues. The CDR3 DNA reads TGCGCCAGCAGCTTGATTGGCCAGGGAGGTGTTGGTGGCTACACCTTC. It specifies CASSLIGQGGVGGYTF.

Comments on this clone: A much more abundant neighbour one base away suggests this may be a read error. The rearrangement joins TRBV5-4 to TRBJ1-1; no clear D. CDR1 and CDR2 (germline): SGHNT, YYREEE (reference sequence). The CDR3 totals 13 residues. CDR3 amino acids: CASSVDQNTKAFF. For the CDR3, the DNA is TGTGCCAGCAGCGTGGACCAGAACACTAAAGCTTTCTTT.

This sequence joins TRBV2 and TRBJ2-7; 9 positions agree with TRBD1. Germline V CDR1 and CDR2: SNHLY, FYNNEI. Losses at the gene ends were 4 bases for V and 3 bases for J; bases not matched to a gene: 10. The CDR3 runs 16 residues. The chain's CDR3 is CASSASGTGFGYEQYF. In DNA form, the CDR3 reads TGTGCCAGCAGTGCCTCCGGGACAGGGTTCGGCTACGAGCAGTACTTC.

V gene TRBV19 combines with J gene TRBJ1-5; D not certain. Germline V gene lookup returns CDR1 LNHDA and CDR2 SQIVND (reference sequence). The ends were cut back, 5 bases at V and 9 bases at J, with 11 bases in the middle. This CDR3 is 12 amino acids long. In DNA form, the CDR3 reads TGTGCCAGTAGTCCTCGCCTGGGGCCCCAGCATTTT. Protein product: CASSPRLGPQHF.

This clone was found a few times. A much bigger clone sits one base away, suggesting this may be a read error. V usage is TRBV7-6 and J usage is TRBJ2-1; D uncertain. The germline V gene has CDR1 SGHVS and CDR2 FNYEAQ. The CDR3 covers 13 residues. The V gene lost 3 bases and the J gene lost 1 base, with 4 bases spanning the gap. CDR3 amino acids: CASSFQSYNEQFF. For the CDR3, the DNA is TGTGCCAGCAGCTTCCAGTCCTACAATGAGCAGTTCTTC.

The chain is built from TRBV29-1 and TRBJ1-2, with D uncertain. Germline V CDR1 and CDR2: SQVTM, ANQGSEA. V was shortened by 2 bases and J by 7 bases, with 17 bases between the two germline ends. This CDR3 is built from 14 residues. CDR3 sequence reads: CSVEPPAIRGGYTF. CDR3 bases: TGCAGCGTTGAACCACCAGCCATAAGAGGTGGCTACACCTTC.

The chain employs TRBV24-1 and TRBJ1-2; weak D call: TRBD1 (5 bases). CDR3 length: 12 amino acids. The V end was cut by 3 bases, the J end by 8 bases, with 9 bases between. Germline CDR1 KGHDR, CDR2 SFDVKD. Written as DNA, the CDR3 is TGTGCCACCAGTGATCAGGGATTCGGCTACACCTTC. Protein: CATSDQGFGYTF.

The V gene is TRBV7-8, the J gene TRBJ1-2; TRBD1 agrees at 8 bases. The V segment lost 3 bases and the J segment 1 base; nucleotides outside the gene matches: 4. Germline V gene lookup returns CDR1 SGHVS and CDR2 FQNEAQ. CDR3 length: 15 amino acids. The CDR3 sequence is CASSFGTGGNYGYTF. The CDR3 region has the DNA TGTGCCAGCAGCTTTGGAACAGGGGGTAACTATGGCTACACCTTC.

This clone is medium-sized by share. The gene calls are TRBV2 and TRBJ1-5; TRBD1 aligns across 8 bases. Trimming at V came to 7 bases and at J to 6 bases, leaving 8 bases not matched to a gene. From germline, CDR1 is SNHLY and CDR2 FYNNEI. The CDR3 spans 14 residues. The CDR3 is CASTVRGPVQPQHF. In DNA, the CDR3 is TGTGCCAGCACCGTCAGGGGGCCGGTTCAGCCCCAGCATTTT. Based on the CDR3 plus reference TRBV2 and TRBJ1-5, the full variable domain is EPEVTQTPSHQVTQMGQEVILRCVPISNHLYFYWYRQILGQKVEFLVSFYNNEISEKSEIFDDQFSVERPDGSNFTLKIRSTKLEDSAMYFCASTVRGPVQPQHFGDGTRLSIL.